Each of the 26 T cell receptor beta chains below was sequenced from the same sample in a study of blood T cells in healthy people across ages. PCR was performed a second time for about 7 to 11 cycles using a sample-barcoded 5' primer and a J-beta primer mix. TCRdb itself ran the 5' RACE reads through MiXCR, one entry per CDR3 protein. The profile shows approximately 960,000 distinct CDR3 sequences, roughly 28% of them singletons. Another study also made use of these data, one on T cells of mothers and their children.

The sequencing input was blood. The receptors come from a woman aged 35 to 49 in good health.

This clonotype was recorded at least ten times. The chain employs TRBV6-2 or TRBV6-3 and TRBJ2-3; 10 bases are a match to TRBD2. J gave up 2 bases and V 8 bases, and 7 bases lay outside the gene matches. The CDR3 runs to 15 residues. Per germline, CDR1 MNHEY and CDR2 SVGEGT. The CDR3 region is CASLGSGGVTDTQYF. CDR3 DNA sequence: TGTGCCAGCCTCGGAAGCGGGGGGGTCACAGATACGCAGTATTTT.

This chain connects TRBV2 to TRBJ2-1, with 8 bases identical to TRBD2. CDR3 length: 16 amino acids. With 6 bases clipped from V and 2 bases from J, the junction kept 9 bases outside the gene matches. CDR1 is SNHLY, CDR2 FYNNEI, per germline. CDR3 DNA: TGTGCCAGCAGAGCCCCGGGTAGCGGGGCCTACAATGAGCAGTTCTTC. Protein: CASRAPGSGAYNEQFF. Full variable domain (outside the CDR3, taken from reference TRBV2 and TRBJ2-1): EPEVTQTPSHQVTQMGQEVILRCVPISNHLYFYWYRQILGQKVEFLVSFYNNEISEKSEIFDDQFSVERPDGSNFTLKIRSTKLEDSAMYFCASRAPGSGAYNEQFFGPGTRLTVL.

There are many counts of this clonotype. V usage is TRBV10-3 and J usage is TRBJ1-5, with no clear D. Germline V gene lookup returns CDR1 ENHRY and CDR2 SYGVKD. Trimming cost V 3 bases and J 5 bases, with 14 bases left between them. This CDR3 has 15 residues. The CDR3 region has the DNA TGTGCCATCAGTGATTTAGGTAGAGAAGATCAGCCCCAGCATTTT. The encoded protein is CAISDLGREDQPQHF.

This clonotype was seen at least ten times. The chain carries TRBV9 and TRBJ1-2; TRBD1 matches at 8 bases. Germline-derived CDR1 and CDR2 are SGDLS and YYNGEE. The CDR3 is 14 amino acids. Trimming removed 3 bases from V and 4 bases from J; junction bases left unmatched: 5. Written as DNA, the CDR3 is TGTGCCAGCAGCGCGACGACAGGGGCCTATGGCTACACCTTC. Amino acid sequence: CASSATTGAYGYTF.

Concerning this clonotype: The junction departs from the called germline gene at one end, perhaps through a read error. The chain combines TRBV10-3 with TRBJ1-1; no clear D. CDR1 and CDR2 (germline): ENHRY, SYGVKD. The CDR3 sequence is 11 residues long. The CDR3 protein is CTISQNTEAFF. CDR3 nucleotides: TGTACCATCAGCCAGAACACTGAAGCTTTCTTT.

J is TRBJ2-1 and V is TRBV18, with D unresolved. V lost 2 bases and J 0 bases, leaving 11 bases between the germline ends. Germline V lookup: CDR1 KGHSH, CDR2 LQKENI. The CDR3 loop spans 16 amino acids. CDR3 sequence: CASSPRTADSYNEQFF. The CDR3 DNA reads as TGTGCCAGCTCACCAAGAACGGCCGACTCCTACAATGAGCAGTTCTTC.

This chain connects TRBV9 to TRBJ2-2; D possibly matches TRBD1 or TRBD2 (6 bases each). The germline V and J ends were trimmed by 1 base and 4 bases, with 14 bases remaining between them. The CDR3 runs 16 residues. CDR1 SGDLS and CDR2 YYNGEE come from the germline V gene. This CDR3 reads CASSVFGGRGTGELFF. CDR3 DNA: TGTGCCAGCAGCGTATTTGGGGGGCGCGGCACCGGGGAGCTGTTTTTT.

Only a few counts were recorded for this clonotype. The V call is TRBV5-1, the J call TRBJ1-6, with D possibly being TRBD1 (5 bases). Germline values: CDR1 SGHRS, CDR2 YFSETQ. V lost 2 bases and J lost 4, with 7 bases in between. This CDR3 is built from 14 residues. The CDR3 protein is CASSLQEYNSPLHF. In nucleotides, the CDR3 is TGCGCCAGCAGCTTACAGGAGTATAATTCACCCCTCCACTTT.

This clonotype was recorded at least ten times. V usage is TRBV11-2 and J usage is TRBJ2-7, with D perhaps TRBD2 (5 bases). This CDR3 is built from 14 residues. Trimming removed 2 bases from V and 2 bases from J, with 10 bases in between. Germline CDR1 reads SGHAT; CDR2 reads FQNNGV. The CDR3: CASSLSHGAYEQYF. In nucleotides, the CDR3 is TGTGCCAGCAGCTTATCTCACGGGGCCTACGAGCAGTACTTC.

This clonotype has at least ten counts. This sequence joins TRBV27 and TRBJ2-2, with D possibly being TRBD1 (5 bases). This CDR3 has 12 amino acids. Germline CDR1 reads MNHEY; CDR2 reads SMNVEV (reference sequence). The V gene lost 6 bases and the J gene lost 7 bases, with 9 bases spanning the gap. The CDR3 DNA follows: TGTGCCAGCAGCCCAGGGATCGGGGAGCTGTTTTTT. Encoded protein: CASSPGIGELFF.

This clonotype was seen only a few times. This sequence joins TRBV12-3 or TRBV12-4 and TRBJ1-4; D gene ambiguous. The CDR3 length is 16 residues. V dropped 6 bases and J dropped 5 bases, with 19 bases sitting between them. The CDR3 spells CASSPKSGLLNEKLFF. CDR3 coding DNA: TGTGCCAGCAGCCCCAAGTCGGGCCTGTTAAATGAAAAACTGTTTTTT.

The J gene is TRBJ2-4, the V gene TRBV29-1; 10 bases are a match to TRBD1. TRBJ2-7 explains the end of the DNA better; the J call may be wrong. The CDR3 extends over 16 amino acids. Germline V lookup: CDR1 SQVTM, CDR2 ANQGSEA. The CDR3 spells CSVEDLPGQGTHEQYF. The CDR3 nucleotides read TGCAGCGTTGAAGATTTGCCGGGACAGGGGACCCACGAGCAGTACTTC.

DNA of the CDR3: TGCAGTGCTAGCGAGACAGGAATCGGGGATACGCAGTATTTT. The encoded protein is CSASETGIGDTQYF. The chain carries TRBV20-1 and TRBJ2-3, with D possibly being TRBD1 (6 bases). CDR3 length: 14 amino acids. Per germline, CDR1 DFQATT and CDR2 SNEGSKA (reference sequence). The ends were cut back, 3 bases at V and 6 bases at J, with 16 bases in the middle.

This clonotype turned up a few times. This chain joins TRBV5-6 and TRBJ2-6; D remains ambiguous. CDR1 and CDR2 from the germline V gene are SGHDT and YYEEEE. The CDR3 consists of 16 residues. V was clipped by 2 bases and J by 0 bases, with 9 bases between them. The CDR3 loop reads CASSLPGYSGANVLTF. CDR3 DNA: TGTGCCAGCAGCTTACCAGGATACTCTGGGGCCAACGTCCTGACTTTC.

This clonotype was seen many times. V usage is TRBV5-1 and J usage is TRBJ1-6; 7 nucleotides agree with TRBD1. V dropped 2 bases and J dropped 7; count of bases not matched to a gene: 9. Germline V CDR1 and CDR2: SGHRS, YFSETQ. There are 16 residues in the CDR3. CDR3 bases: TGCGCCAGCAGCTTCGGGGACAGATCGGGGAATTCACCCCTCCACTTT. It is translated as CASSFGDRSGNSPLHF.

This clonotype was seen a single time. The chain joins TRBV30 to TRBJ1-2; D gene uncertain. CDR3 size: 12 residues. The V end was cut by 6 bases, the J end by 5 bases, with 13 bases between. Looked up from germline, CDR1 is GTSNPN and CDR2 is SVGIG (reference sequence). This CDR3 is CACWADRYGYTF. CDR3 nucleotide sequence: TGTGCCTGCTGGGCAGACCGTTATGGCTACACCTTC.

In its sample, this clonotype was seen many times. The chain combines TRBV7-2 with TRBJ2-7; 11 bases map to TRBD2. The trim removed 0 bases at V and 0 bases at J, leaving 7 bases unmatched. The length of the CDR3 is 18 residues. Germline CDR1 and CDR2: SGHTA and FQGNSA. The CDR3 reads CASSLAGGLAGVSYEQYF. The CDR3 nucleotides are TGTGCCAGCAGCTTAGCGGGCGGACTAGCGGGTGTCTCCTACGAGCAGTACTTC.

Only a few counts were recorded for this clonotype. The rearrangement links TRBV7-2 to TRBJ1-1; possible D gene TRBD1, 5 bases. This CDR3 contains 16 residues. V was shortened by 0 bases and J by 0 bases, with 11 bases between the two germline ends. From germline, CDR1 is SGHTA and CDR2 FQGNSA. CDR3: CASSLAGREVNTEAFF. Written as DNA, the CDR3 is TGTGCCAGCAGCTTAGCGGGCAGGGAGGTGAACACTGAAGCTTTCTTT.

With respect to this clonotype: A clone one base away is much larger, so this may be a read error. This chain uses TRBV6-2 or TRBV6-3 with TRBJ2-1; D uncertain. The assigned J gene may be wrong: the sequence end matches TRBJ2-7 better. CDR1 and CDR2 (germline): MNHEY, SVGEGT. The CDR3 extends over 16 amino acids. The CDR3 loop is CASSPKPPVFYNEQYF. Here the CDR3 DNA reads TGTGCCAGCAGTCCTAAGCCCCCGGTTTTCTACAATGAGCAGTACTTC.

This clonotype was seen repeatedly, ten times or more. The rearrangement links TRBV9 to TRBJ2-1; 8 bases align to TRBD2. Germline CDR1 SGDLS, CDR2 YYNGEE. Trimming at V came to 2 bases and at J to 10 bases, leaving 11 bases not matched to a gene. CDR3 length equals 15 residues. The CDR3 DNA sequence: TGTGCCAGCAGCGTGGGGCCGGGTAGCGGGGAAGAGCAGTTCTTC. This gives the protein CASSVGPGSGEEQFF.

The V gene is TRBV28, the J gene TRBJ1-2, with 9 bases that match TRBD1. V was pared by 7 bases and J by 8 bases, with 8 bases of the junction left unmatched. CDR1 and CDR2 (germline): MDHEN, SYDVKM. The CDR3 is 13 amino acids. CDR3 nucleotide sequence: TGTGCCAGCATCGGGGACAGGGAAAGAGGCTACACCTTC. It encodes CASIGDRERGYTF.

As concerns this clonotype: A much larger clone differs by one base, so this may be a read error. The chain couples TRBV7-2 to TRBJ1-2; 8 positions match TRBD1. CDR1 is SGHTA and CDR2 is FQGNSA in the germline V gene. There are 15 residues in the CDR3. The DNA for the CDR3 is TGTGCCAGCAGCTTCCGGGACAGGCAAAACTATGACTACACCTTC. It codes for CASSFRDRQNYDYTF. The full variable domain, with the rest looked up from reference TRBV7-2 and TRBJ1-2, is GAGVSQSPSNKVTEKGKDVELRCDPISGHTALYWYRQSLGQGLEFLIYFQGNSAPDKSGLPSDRFSAERTGGSVSTLTIQRTQQEDSAVYLCASSFRDRQNYDYTFGSGTRLTVV.

With regard to this clonotype: A much larger clone lies one base from this, so it may be a read error. The V and J genes are TRBV28 and TRBJ2-5, with D unclear. V lost 3 bases to trimming and J lost 11 bases, with 7 bases between them. CDR3 length: 10 residues. CDR1 is MDHEN, CDR2 SYDVKM, per germline. The CDR3: CASSLLEQYF. CDR3 nucleotides: TGTGCCAGCAGTTTGTTAGAGCAGTACTTC.

In nucleotides, the CDR3 is TGTGCCACCAGCAGCACGAGGTCTGTAGCGGGGATCCTCACAGATACGCAGTATTTT. This translates into CATSSTRSVAGILTDTQYF. This chain links TRBV15 with TRBJ2-3, with TRBD2 matching 8 bases. Germline CDR1 reads LNHNV; CDR2 reads YYDKDF (reference sequence). The CDR3 consists of 19 residues. V dropped 3 bases and J dropped 2; count of bases not matched to a gene: 16.

Points on this clonotype: Because the CDR3's place on the DNA is in doubt, the DNA is left out and the CDR3 is given as listed by TCRdb. The rearrangement joins TRBV7-5 to TRBJ1-5; TRBD1 is the table's D call and was not checked against the DNA. TRBV7-5 is annotated as a pseudogene. The CDR3 spans 19 residues, counting both ends. This CDR3 is CISVSEAPQQGVGHQPQHF.

This clonotype was seen a handful of times. An end of the junction differs from the germline gene, which may be a read error. The gene calls are TRBV24-1 and TRBJ2-5; D call uncertain. This CDR3 comprises 15 residues. The germline V gene encodes CDR1 KGHDR and CDR2 SFDVKD. For the CDR3, the DNA is TGTGCCGCCAGTGATTCAACACGGAATCAAGAGACCCAGTACTTC. Its protein is CAASDSTRNQETQYF.